This T cell receptor (beta chain) was found in a study of response to subunit inactivated influenza vaccine. Whole-study results and caveats: Few additional T cells are recruited per seasonal influenza vaccination, authors suggested.

TCRdb re-analysed the RT-PCR reads in MiXCR, keeping a single row per CDR3 protein. The sample yields around 300,000 distinct CDR3 sequences, around 20% seen once. Between the trimmed V and J ends, which lost 3 bases and 0 bases, there was a span of 11 bases. The CDR3 covers 16 residues. Per germline, CDR1 MNHNS and CDR2 SASEGT. A remark on this clonotype: No antigen is known for it.

This clonotype originated in a man aged 45 to 75 who received an inactivated influenza vaccine. The rearrangement uses TRBV6-1 and TRBJ1-4; tentatively, D is TRBD1 (6 bases). The specimen was PBMCs from blood, collected less than 22 months after vaccination. CDR3 nucleotide sequence: TGTGCCAGCAGTGACCCCGGGACAACAACTAATGAAAAACTGTTTTTT. Its protein is CASSDPGTTTNEKLFF.